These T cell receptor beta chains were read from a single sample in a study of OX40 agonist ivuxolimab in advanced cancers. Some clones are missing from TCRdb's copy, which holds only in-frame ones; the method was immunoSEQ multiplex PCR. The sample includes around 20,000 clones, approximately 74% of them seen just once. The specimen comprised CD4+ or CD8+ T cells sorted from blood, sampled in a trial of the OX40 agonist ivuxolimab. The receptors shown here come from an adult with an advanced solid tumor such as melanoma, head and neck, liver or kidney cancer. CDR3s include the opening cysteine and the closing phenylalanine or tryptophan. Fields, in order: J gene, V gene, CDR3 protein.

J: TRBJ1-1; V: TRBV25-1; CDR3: CASSELGTEAFF
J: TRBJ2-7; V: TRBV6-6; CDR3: CASSYGLGVYEQYF
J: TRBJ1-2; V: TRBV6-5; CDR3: CASSYAVGGGHGYTF
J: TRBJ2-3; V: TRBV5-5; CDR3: CASSLALKQGLAATDTQYF
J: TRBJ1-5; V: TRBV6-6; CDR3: CASVQGAGGQPQHF
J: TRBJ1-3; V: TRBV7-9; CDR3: CASSLGKGAGNTIYF
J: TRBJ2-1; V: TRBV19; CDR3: CASSIYAGIYNEQFF
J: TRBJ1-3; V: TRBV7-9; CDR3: CASSLAEKALSGNTIYF
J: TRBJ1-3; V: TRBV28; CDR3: CASSLVRTGPSAGNTIYF
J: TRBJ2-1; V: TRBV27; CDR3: CASSLYNEQFF
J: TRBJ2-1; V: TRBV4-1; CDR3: CASSQEGTSASLAYNEQFF
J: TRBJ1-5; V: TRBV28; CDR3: CASSFPQLGSNQPQHF
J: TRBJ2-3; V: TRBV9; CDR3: CASSGNTGRAGDTQYF
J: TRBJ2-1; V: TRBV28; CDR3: CASSLRLGGVYEQFF
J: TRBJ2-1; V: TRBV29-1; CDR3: CSVSSGRAGEQFF
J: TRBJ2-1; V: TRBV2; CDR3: CASRTGDTYNEQFF
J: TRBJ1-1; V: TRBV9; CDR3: CASSVGEGRPEAFF
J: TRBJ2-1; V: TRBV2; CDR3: CASSEGLDIDNEQFF
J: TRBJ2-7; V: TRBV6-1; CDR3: CASSVLGSYEQYF
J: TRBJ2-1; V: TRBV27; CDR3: CASSAGTGISNEQFF
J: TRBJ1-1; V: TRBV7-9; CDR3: CASRGSGGTEAFF
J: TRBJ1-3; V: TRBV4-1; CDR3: CASSPPGTGGSGNTIYF
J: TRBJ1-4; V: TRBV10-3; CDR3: CAISESMRLTGTGEEKLFF
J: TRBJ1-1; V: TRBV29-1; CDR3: CSARQGEFTEAFF
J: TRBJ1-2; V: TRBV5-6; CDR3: CASSSGTGDGYTF
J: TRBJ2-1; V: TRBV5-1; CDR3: CASSFAGGQFF
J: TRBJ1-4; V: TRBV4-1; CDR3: CASSQGSMGQGFGKLFF
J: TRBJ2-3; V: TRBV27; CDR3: CASSPGSLFTQYF
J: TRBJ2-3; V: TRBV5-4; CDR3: CASSLSGTDTQYF
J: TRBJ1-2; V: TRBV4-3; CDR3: CASSQDTYQGGYGYTF
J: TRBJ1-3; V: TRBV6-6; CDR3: CASSYLGGNTIYF
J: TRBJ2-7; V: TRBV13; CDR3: CASSLRTGGVSYEQYF
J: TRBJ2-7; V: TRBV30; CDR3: CAWGPLTSSYEQYF
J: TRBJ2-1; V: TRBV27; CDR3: CASSFLAGGRGEQFF
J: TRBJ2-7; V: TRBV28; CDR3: CASRRRTVSYEQYF
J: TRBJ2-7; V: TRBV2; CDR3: CASSGRISYEQYF
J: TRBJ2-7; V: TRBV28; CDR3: CASRSSGGAGYEQYF
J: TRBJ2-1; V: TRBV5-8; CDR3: CASSFGQGVVEQFF
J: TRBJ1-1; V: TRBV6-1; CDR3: CASSERGNTEAFF
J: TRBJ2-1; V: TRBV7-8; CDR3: CASSLVRGLAGGPGQFF
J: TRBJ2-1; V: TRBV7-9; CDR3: CASSWRGDNEQFF
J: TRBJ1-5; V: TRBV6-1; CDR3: CASSSDRISNQPQHF
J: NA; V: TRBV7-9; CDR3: CASSSEREPTYEQYF
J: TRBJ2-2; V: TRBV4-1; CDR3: CASSQVLGAPLRTGELFF
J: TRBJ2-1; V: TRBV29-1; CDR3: CSVEDSGDSSYNEQFF
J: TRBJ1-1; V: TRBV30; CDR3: CGAPGLGTEAFF
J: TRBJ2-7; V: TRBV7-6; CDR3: CASSLLAGDHEQYF
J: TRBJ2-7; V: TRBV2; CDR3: CASSQGWPYEQYF
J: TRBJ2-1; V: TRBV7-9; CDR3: CASSSEQGNNEQFF
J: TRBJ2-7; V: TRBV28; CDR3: CASSLYSGRDGFEQYF
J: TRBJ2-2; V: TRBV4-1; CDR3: CASSPRLAGGGKTGELFF
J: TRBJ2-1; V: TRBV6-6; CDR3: CASSPPGQSGGEQFF
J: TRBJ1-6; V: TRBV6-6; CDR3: CASSYLGAYNSPLHF
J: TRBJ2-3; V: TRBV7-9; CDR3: CASSRGSGGSTDTQYF
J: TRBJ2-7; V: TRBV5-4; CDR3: CASSLGGRANHEQYF
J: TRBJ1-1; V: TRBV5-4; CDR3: CASSARPSIGGLNTEAFF
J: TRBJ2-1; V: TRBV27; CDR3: CASSLFGEQFF
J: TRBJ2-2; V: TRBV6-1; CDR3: CASNKGPNTGELFF
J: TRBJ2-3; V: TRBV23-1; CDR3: CASSQSWEGRASGGYSTDTQYF
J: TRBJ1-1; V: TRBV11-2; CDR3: CASSLTSTEAFF